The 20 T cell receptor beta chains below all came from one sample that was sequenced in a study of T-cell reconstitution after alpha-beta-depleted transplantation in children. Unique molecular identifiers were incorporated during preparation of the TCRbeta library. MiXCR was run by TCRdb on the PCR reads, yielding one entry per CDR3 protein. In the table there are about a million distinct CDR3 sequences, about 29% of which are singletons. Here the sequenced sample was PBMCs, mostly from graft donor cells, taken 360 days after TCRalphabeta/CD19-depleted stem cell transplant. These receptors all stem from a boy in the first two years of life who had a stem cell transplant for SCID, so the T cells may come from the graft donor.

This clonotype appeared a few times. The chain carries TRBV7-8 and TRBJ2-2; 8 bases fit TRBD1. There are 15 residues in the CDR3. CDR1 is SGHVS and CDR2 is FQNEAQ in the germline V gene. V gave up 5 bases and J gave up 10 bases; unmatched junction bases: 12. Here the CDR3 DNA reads TGTGCCAGCAGCCCCATAAGACAGGGGAGAGAGGAGCTGTTTTTT. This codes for CASSPIRQGREELFF.

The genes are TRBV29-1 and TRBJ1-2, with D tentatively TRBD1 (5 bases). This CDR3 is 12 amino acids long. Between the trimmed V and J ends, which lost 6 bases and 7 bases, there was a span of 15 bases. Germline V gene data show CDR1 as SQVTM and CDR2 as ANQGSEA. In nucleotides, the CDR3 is TGCAGCGTCCAAAGGGCAGGGAGTGGCTACACCTTC. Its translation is CSVQRAGSGYTF.

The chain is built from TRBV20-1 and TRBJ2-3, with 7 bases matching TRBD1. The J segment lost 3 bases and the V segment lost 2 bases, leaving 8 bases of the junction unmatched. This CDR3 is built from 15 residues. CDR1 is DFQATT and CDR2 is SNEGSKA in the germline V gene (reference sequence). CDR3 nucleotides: TGCAGTGCTAGACCCAGGGGGAAGTGGACAGATACGCAGTATTTT. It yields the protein CSARPRGKWTDTQYF.

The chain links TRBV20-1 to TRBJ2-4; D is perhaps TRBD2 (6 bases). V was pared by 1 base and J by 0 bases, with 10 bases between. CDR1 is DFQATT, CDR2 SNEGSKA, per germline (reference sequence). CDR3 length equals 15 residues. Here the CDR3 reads CSARGVEGAKNIQYF. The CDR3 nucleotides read TGCAGTGCTAGAGGGGTGGAGGGAGCCAAAAACATTCAGTACTTC.

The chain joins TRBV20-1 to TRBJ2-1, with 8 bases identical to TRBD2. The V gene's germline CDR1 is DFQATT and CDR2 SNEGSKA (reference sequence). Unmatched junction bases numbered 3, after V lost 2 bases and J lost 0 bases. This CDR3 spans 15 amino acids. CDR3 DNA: TGCAGTGCTAGATCGGGGGGGCTCTCCTACAATGAGCAGTTCTTC. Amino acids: CSARSGGLSYNEQFF.

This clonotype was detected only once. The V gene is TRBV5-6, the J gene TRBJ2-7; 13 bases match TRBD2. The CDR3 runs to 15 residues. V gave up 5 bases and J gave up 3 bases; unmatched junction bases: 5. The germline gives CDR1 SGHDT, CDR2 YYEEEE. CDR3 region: CASSRGLAGDYEQYF. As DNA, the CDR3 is TGTGCCAGCAGTAGAGGACTAGCGGGGGACTACGAGCAGTACTTC.

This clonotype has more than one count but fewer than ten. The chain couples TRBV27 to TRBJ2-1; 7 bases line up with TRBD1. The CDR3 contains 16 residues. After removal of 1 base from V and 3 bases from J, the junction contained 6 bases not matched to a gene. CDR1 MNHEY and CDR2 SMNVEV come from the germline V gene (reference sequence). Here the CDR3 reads CASSLWVGQIYNEQFF. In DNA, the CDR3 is TGTGCCAGCAGTTTATGGGTGGGACAGATCTACAATGAGCAGTTCTTC.

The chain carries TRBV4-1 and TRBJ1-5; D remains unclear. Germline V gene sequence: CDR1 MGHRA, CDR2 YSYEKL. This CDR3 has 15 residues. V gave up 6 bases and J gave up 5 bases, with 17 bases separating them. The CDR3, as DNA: TGCGCCAGCAGGAGAGTGGGTCCACCACATCAGCCCCAGCATTTT. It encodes CASRRVGPPHQPQHF.

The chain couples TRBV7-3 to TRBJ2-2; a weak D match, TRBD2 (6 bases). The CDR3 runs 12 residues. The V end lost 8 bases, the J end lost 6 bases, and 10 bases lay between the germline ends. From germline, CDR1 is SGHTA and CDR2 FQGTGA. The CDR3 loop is CASRDFAGELFF. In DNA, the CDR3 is TGTGCCAGCCGGGACTTCGCCGGGGAGCTGTTTTTT.

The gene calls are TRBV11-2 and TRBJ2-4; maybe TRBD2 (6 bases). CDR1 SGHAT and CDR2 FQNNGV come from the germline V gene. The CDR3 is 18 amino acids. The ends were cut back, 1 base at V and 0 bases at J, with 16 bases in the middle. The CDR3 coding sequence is TGTGCCAGCAGCTTAGGTCAGGGAGGAGTTATAGCCAAAAACATTCAGTACTTC. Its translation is CASSLGQGGVIAKNIQYF.

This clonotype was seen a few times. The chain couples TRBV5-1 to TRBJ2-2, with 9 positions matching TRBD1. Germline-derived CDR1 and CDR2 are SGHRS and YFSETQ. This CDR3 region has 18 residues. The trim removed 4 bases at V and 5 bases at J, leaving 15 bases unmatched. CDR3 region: CASSPRSGTGKGTGELFF. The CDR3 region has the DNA TGCGCCAGCAGCCCACGCTCCGGGACAGGGAAAGGAACCGGGGAGCTGTTTTTT.

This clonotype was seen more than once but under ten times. CDR3: CAISIYRDRGENTEAFF. The CDR3 DNA reads as TGTGCCATCAGTATATACCGGGACAGGGGTGAAAACACTGAAGCTTTCTTT. This chain uses TRBV10-3 with TRBJ1-1, with 10 bases that match TRBD1. V lost 5 bases and J lost 2; bases outside the gene matches: 11. Germline V CDR1 and CDR2: ENHRY, SYGVKD. This CDR3 has 17 amino acids.

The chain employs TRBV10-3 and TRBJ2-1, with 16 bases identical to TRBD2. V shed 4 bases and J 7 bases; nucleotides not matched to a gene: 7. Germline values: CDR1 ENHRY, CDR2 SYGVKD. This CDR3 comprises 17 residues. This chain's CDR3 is CAISAGLAGGLGNEQFF. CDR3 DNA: TGTGCCATCAGTGCGGGACTAGCGGGGGGGCTTGGGAATGAGCAGTTCTTC.

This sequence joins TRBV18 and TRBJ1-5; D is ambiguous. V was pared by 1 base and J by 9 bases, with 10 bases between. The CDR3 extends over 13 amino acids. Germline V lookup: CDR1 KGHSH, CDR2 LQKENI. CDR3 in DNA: TGTGCCAGCTCACCACTATCTTGGGGGCCCCAGCATTTT. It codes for CASSPLSWGPQHF.

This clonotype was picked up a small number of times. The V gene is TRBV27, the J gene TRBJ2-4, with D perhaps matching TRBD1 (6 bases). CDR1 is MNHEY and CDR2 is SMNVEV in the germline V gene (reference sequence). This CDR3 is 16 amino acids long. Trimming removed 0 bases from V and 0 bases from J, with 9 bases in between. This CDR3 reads CASSLSPDRAKNIQYF. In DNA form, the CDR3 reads TGTGCCAGCAGTTTATCCCCGGACAGAGCCAAAAACATTCAGTACTTC.

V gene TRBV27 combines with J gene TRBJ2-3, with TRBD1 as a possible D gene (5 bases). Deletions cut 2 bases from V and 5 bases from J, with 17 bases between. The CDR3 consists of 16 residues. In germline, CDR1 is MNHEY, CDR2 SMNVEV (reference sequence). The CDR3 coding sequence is TGTGCCAGCAGTTTAACCCCTCGACAGAGGCAAGATACGCAGTATTTT. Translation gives CASSLTPRQRQDTQYF.

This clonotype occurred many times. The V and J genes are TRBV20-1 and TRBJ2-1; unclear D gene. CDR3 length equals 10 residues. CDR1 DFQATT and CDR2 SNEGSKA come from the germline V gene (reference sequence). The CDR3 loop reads CSALVNEQFF. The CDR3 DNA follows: TGCAGCGCCCTAGTCAATGAGCAGTTCTTC.

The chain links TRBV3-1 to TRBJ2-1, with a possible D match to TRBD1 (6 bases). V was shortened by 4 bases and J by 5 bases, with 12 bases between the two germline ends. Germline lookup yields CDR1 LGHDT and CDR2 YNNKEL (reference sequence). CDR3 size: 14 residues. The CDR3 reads CASSRRTADNEQFF. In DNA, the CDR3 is TGTGCCAGCAGCCGCAGGACAGCAGACAATGAGCAGTTCTTC.

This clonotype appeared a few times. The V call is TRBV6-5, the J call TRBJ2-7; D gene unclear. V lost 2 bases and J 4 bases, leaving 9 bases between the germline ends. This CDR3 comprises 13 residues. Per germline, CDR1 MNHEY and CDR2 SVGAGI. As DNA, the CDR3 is TGTGCCAGCAGTTACGGGAACGGGTACGAGCAGTACTTC. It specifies CASSYGNGYEQYF.

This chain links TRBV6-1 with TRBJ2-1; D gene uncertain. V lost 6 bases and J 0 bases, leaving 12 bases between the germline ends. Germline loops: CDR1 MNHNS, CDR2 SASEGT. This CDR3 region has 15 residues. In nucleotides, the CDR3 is TGTGCCAGCAGGGGTCGATCCTCCTCCTACAATGAGCAGTTCTTC. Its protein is CASRGRSSSYNEQFF.